Below are 14 T cell receptor beta chains sequenced from a single sample in a study of blood T cell repertoires in COVID-19. The protocol was immunoSEQ multiplex PCR, while the TCRdb copy is restricted to in-frame clones and leaves out a portion. The data contain around 180,000 clones, 86% of them singletons. Sequencing used PBMCs or T cells enriched from blood (not recorded which). These receptors were obtained from a woman aged 25 to 39 who had recovered from COVID-19.

The genes are TRBV6-5 and TRBJ1-1; TRBD1 matches at 7 bases. The CDR3 contains 16 residues. The V gene's germline CDR1 is MNHEY and CDR2 SVGAGI. V lost 4 bases to trimming and J lost 0 bases; unmatched junction nucleotides: 8. For the CDR3, the DNA is TGTGCCAGCAGTTCAGGAGGGGGCAGCATGAACACTGAAGCTTTCTTT. It specifies CASSSGGGSMNTEAFF.

The gene calls are TRBV7-9 and TRBJ2-3, with D possibly matching TRBD1 (7 bases). CDR1 is SEHNR, CDR2 FQNEAQ, per germline (reference sequence). V was trimmed by 5 bases and J by 3 bases, leaving 15 bases between them. This CDR3 comprises 15 residues. CDR3 amino acids: CASSALEGATDTQYF. CDR3 bases: TGTGCCAGCAGCGCCCTGGAGGGGGCAACAGATACGCAGTATTTT.

This clone turned up a few times. The chain carries TRBV19 and TRBJ1-5; 7 positions match TRBD1. The CDR3 is made up of 16 amino acids. Trimming at V came to 0 bases and at J to 9 bases, leaving 11 bases not matched to a gene. Germline V gene data show CDR1 as LNHDA and CDR2 as SQIVND (reference sequence). CDR3 nucleotides: TGTGCCAGTAGTATAGATCCACGGACAGGTAGTGGGCCCCAGCATTTT. Its protein is CASSIDPRTGSGPQHF. The full variable domain, with the rest looked up from reference TRBV19 and TRBJ1-5, is DGGITQSPKYLFRKEGQNVTLSCEQNLNHDAMYWYRQDPGQGLRLIYYSQIVNDFQKGDIAEGYSVSREKKESFPLTVTSAQKNPTAFYLCASSIDPRTGSGPQHFGDGTRLSIL.

J is TRBJ2-2 and V is TRBV18; TRBD2 matches 13 bases. Germline values: CDR1 KGHSH, CDR2 LQKENI. CDR3 length equals 16 residues. V was clipped by 4 bases and J by 3 bases; unmatched bases: 2. In nucleotides, the CDR3 is TGTGCCAGCTCACGCGGACTAGCGGGAGACACCGGGGAGCTGTTTTTT. Residues: CASSRGLAGDTGELFF. The full variable domain, in which reference TRBV18 and TRBJ2-2 provide the parts outside the CDR3, is NAGVMQNPRHLVRRRGQEARLRCSPMKGHSHVYWYRQLPEEGLKFMVYLQKENIIDESGMPKERFSAEFPKEGPSILRIQQVVRGDSAAYFCASSRGLAGDTGELFFGEGSRLTVL.

This sequence joins TRBV19 and TRBJ2-1; 7 positions match TRBD1. V lost 6 bases, J lost 6 bases, and 14 bases stayed unmatched. The CDR3 consists of 16 residues. Germline V gives CDR1 LNHDA, CDR2 SQIVND (reference sequence). This chain's CDR3 is CASSYTPGGSPNEQFF. CDR3 in DNA: TGTGCCAGTAGCTACACCCCAGGGGGTTCCCCCAATGAGCAGTTCTTC.

This clone was counted a few times. The chain joins TRBV15 to TRBJ1-3, with 9 bases fitting TRBD1. Germline CDR1 and CDR2: LNHNV and YYDKDF (reference sequence). Losses at the gene ends were 0 bases for V and 3 bases for J; bases not matched to a gene: 6. The CDR3 consists of 17 residues. In nucleotides, the CDR3 is TGTGCCACCAGCAGAGATCTACAGGGGGCCCGTGGAAACACCATATATTTT. It encodes CATSRDLQGARGNTIYF.

J is TRBJ2-3 and V is TRBV2; the D gene is possibly TRBD2 (7 bases). Per the germline V gene, CDR1 is SNHLY and CDR2 is FYNNEI. The length of the CDR3 is 13 residues. Trimming took 8 bases from V and 3 from J, leaving 12 bases between them. The CDR3 DNA reads as TGTGCCAGCGATGAGGGGGGGACAGATACGCAGTATTTT. This encodes CASDEGGTDTQYF.

This clone was counted once. This chain joins TRBV29-1 and TRBJ1-5; 10 positions match TRBD1. The junction had 12 bases not matched to a gene; V was cut back by 6 bases and J by 7 bases. The CDR3 is made up of 15 amino acids. Per germline, CDR1 SQVTM and CDR2 ANQGSEA. CDR3 loop: CSVRSGTGEGQPQHF. Written as DNA, the CDR3 is TGCAGCGTCCGATCCGGGACAGGGGAAGGGCAGCCCCAGCATTTT.

The chain carries TRBV6-5 and TRBJ2-2; 9 bases agree with TRBD2. The CDR3 runs 15 residues. Germline V CDR1 and CDR2: MNHEY, SVGAGI. J gave up 5 bases and V 6 bases, and 7 bases lay outside the gene matches. CDR3 sequence reads: CASRPLLAGTGELFF. The CDR3 region has the DNA TGTGCCAGCAGACCACTTCTAGCGGGGACCGGGGAGCTGTTTTTT.

J is TRBJ1-1 and V is TRBV9; tentatively, D is TRBD1 (5 bases). The V gene lost 0 bases and the J gene lost 3 bases, with 9 bases spanning the gap. Germline CDR1 SGDLS, CDR2 YYNGEE. This CDR3 has 14 amino acids. CDR3 sequence reads: CASSVAGGDTEAFF. CDR3 nucleotide sequence: TGTGCCAGCAGCGTAGCTGGGGGGGACACTGAAGCTTTCTTT.

The V call is TRBV29-1, the J call TRBJ2-1; D ambiguous. Germline V lookup: CDR1 SQVTM, CDR2 ANQGSEA. CDR3 length: 13 residues. The CDR3 here is CTGSGLSYNEQFF. CDR3 nucleotide sequence: TGCACCGGTTCGGGTCTCTCCTACAATGAGCAGTTCTTC.

DNA of the CDR3: TGTGCCAGCAGCCCACAACCGGGACAATCTGGAAACACCATATATTTT. Protein: CASSPQPGQSGNTIYF. V usage is TRBV7-6 and J usage is TRBJ1-3; D is possibly TRBD1 (6 bases). The V gene's germline CDR1 is SGHVS and CDR2 FNYEAQ. Trimming pared 5 bases from V and 1 base from J, leaving 15 bases between. The length of the CDR3 is 16 residues.

The gene calls are TRBV27 and TRBJ1-1, with TRBD1 matching over 7 bases. CDR1 is MNHEY, CDR2 SMNVEV, per germline (reference sequence). The CDR3 has 15 residues. V lost 1 base to trimming and J lost 5 bases; unmatched junction nucleotides: 7. DNA for the CDR3: TGTGCCAGCAGTTTATTGACAGGGAGTATAACTGAAGCTTTCTTT. It specifies CASSLLTGSITEAFF.

V is TRBV28 and J is TRBJ2-2; possible D gene TRBD2, 6 bases. V dropped 3 bases and J dropped 5 bases, with 10 bases sitting between them. Germline V lookup: CDR1 MDHEN, CDR2 SYDVKM. The length of the CDR3 is 14 residues. CDR3 bases: TGTGCCAGCAGTTTCTCCGGGGGTACCGGGGAGCTGTTTTTT. As protein: CASSFSGGTGELFF.